These 30 T cell receptor beta chains originate from one sample sequenced in a study of control samples from healthy donors and cancer patients. TCRdb keeps only in-frame clones here, not all; method: immunoSEQ multiplex PCR. Counted here are approximately 150,000 clones, about 86% occurring once; the ten biggest clones make up 1.7%. Sequenced material: blood. The receptors shown here come from a young man in good health.

This clone came up once. The chain carries TRBV7-2 and TRBJ2-3; the D gene is possibly TRBD2 (6 bases). This CDR3 comprises 14 residues. The germline CDR1 and CDR2 sequences are SGHTA and FQGNSA. V was cut by 5 bases and J by 2 bases, with 11 bases left in between. The CDR3 sequence: CASSAGLHTDTQYF. The CDR3 DNA is TGTGCCAGCAGCGCCGGACTACACACAGATACGCAGTATTTT.

The chain uses TRBV24-1 and TRBJ1-5, with unresolved D. Germline V lookup: CDR1 KGHDR, CDR2 SFDVKD. Trimming cost V 9 bases and J 0 bases, with 8 bases left between them. The CDR3 runs to 13 residues. The CDR3 loop is CATRGDSNQPQHF. The CDR3 DNA sequence: TGTGCCACCCGCGGCGATAGCAATCAGCCCCAGCATTTT.

Note on this clone: Other DNA sequences in the sample encode the same CDR3. CDR3 DNA: TGTGCCAGCAGCTTCGGACAGGGCTACAATGAGCAGTTCTTC. Translated, it gives CASSFGQGYNEQFF. The V call is TRBV11-1, the J call TRBJ2-1, with TRBD1 matching over 8 bases. The germline CDR1 and CDR2 sequences are SGHAT and FQDESV (reference sequence). The CDR3 is made up of 14 amino acids. With 3 bases clipped from V and 3 bases from J, the junction kept 1 base outside the gene matches.

V usage is TRBV7-9 and J usage is TRBJ2-6, with D perhaps TRBD1 (6 bases). The germline gives CDR1 SEHNR, CDR2 FQNEAQ (reference sequence). Trimming cost V 5 bases and J 0 bases, with 11 bases left between them. This CDR3 contains 16 residues. The CDR3 sequence is CASSPTGSSGANVLTF. DNA of the CDR3: TGTGCCAGCAGCCCTACAGGGAGCTCTGGGGCCAACGTCCTGACTTTC.

The V and J genes are TRBV18 and TRBJ2-5; no clear D gene. Trimming cost V 3 bases and J 2 bases, with 7 bases left between them. The germline gives CDR1 KGHSH, CDR2 LQKENI. This CDR3 has 13 amino acids. The CDR3 loop is CASSPRQQETQYF. DNA of the CDR3: TGTGCCAGCTCACCCCGGCAGCAAGAGACCCAGTACTTC. Using reference TRBV18 and TRBJ2-5 for the parts outside the CDR3, the full variable domain is NAGVMQNPRHLVRRRGQEARLRCSPMKGHSHVYWYRQLPEEGLKFMVYLQKENIIDESGMPKERFSAEFPKEGPSILRIQQVVRGDSAAYFCASSPRQQETQYFGPGTRLLVL.

The chain combines TRBV27 with TRBJ2-1; 8 bases are shared with TRBD2. V trimming: 5 bases; J trimming: 0 bases; junction bases outside the gene matches: 9. This CDR3 spans 17 amino acids. Germline-derived CDR1 and CDR2 are MNHEY and SMNVEV (reference sequence). This CDR3 is CASSLSPAGGSYNEQFF. The CDR3 coding sequence is TGTGCCAGCAGTCTCTCCCCCGCGGGGGGCTCCTACAATGAGCAGTTCTTC.

This chain uses TRBV7-8 with TRBJ2-6; D might be TRBD2 (5 bases). Trimming removed 5 bases from V and 7 bases from J, with 15 bases in between. The germline CDR1 and CDR2 sequences are SGHVS and FQNEAQ. The CDR3 runs to 15 residues. The DNA of the CDR3 is TGTGCCAGCAGCCCGGAGGCCGGGGATGCCAACGTCCTGACTTTC. Translating it yields CASSPEAGDANVLTF.

The chain combines TRBV19 with TRBJ1-1, with D perhaps TRBD1 (6 bases). This CDR3 has 13 amino acids. Looked up from germline, CDR1 is LNHDA and CDR2 is SQIVND (reference sequence). The V and J ends lost 1 base and 3 bases respectively, with 6 bases between them. CDR3 DNA: TGTGCCAGTAGTATAGCAGGGGACACTGAAGCTTTCTTT. Amino acids: CASSIAGDTEAFF.

The chain employs TRBV11-3 and TRBJ2-7; D may match TRBD1 or TRBD2 (5 bases each). Germline V gene data show CDR1 as SGHNT and CDR2 as YENEEA. The CDR3 loop spans 13 amino acids. Trimming took 5 bases from V and 3 from J, leaving 11 bases between them. DNA for the CDR3: TGTGCCAGCAGCCCCCCAGGGAGCTACGAGCAGTACTTC. Residues: CASSPPGSYEQYF.

This chain links TRBV6-2 or TRBV6-3 with TRBJ2-7, with TRBD1 matching over 12 bases. Per the germline V gene, CDR1 is MNHEY and CDR2 is SVGEGT. J gave up 6 bases and V 7 bases, and 7 bases lay outside the gene matches. The CDR3 consists of 14 residues. The CDR3 nucleotides read TGTGCCAGCACCCCGGGGACAGGGGGCGGCGAGCAGTACTTC. Translated: CASTPGTGGGEQYF.

The chain joins TRBV11-2 to TRBJ2-5; 9 nucleotides match TRBD1. The CDR3 runs 14 residues. The trim removed 3 bases at V and 5 bases at J, leaving 4 bases unmatched. CDR1 and CDR2 (germline): SGHAT, FQNNGV. The CDR3 region is CASSLGQGIETQYF. CDR3 coding DNA: TGTGCCAGCAGCTTGGGACAGGGTATCGAGACCCAGTACTTC.

This clone was recorded once. The chain carries TRBV11-2 and TRBJ1-1, with a weak D call TRBD1 (6 bases). This CDR3 spans 14 amino acids. Per germline, CDR1 SGHAT and CDR2 FQNNGV. The V end lost 0 bases, the J end lost 8 bases, and 13 bases lay between the germline ends. CDR3 in DNA: TGTGCCAGCAGCTTAGATCGGGGGGCGTCGGAAGCTTTCTTT. Protein sequence: CASSLDRGASEAFF.

This clone was seen ten or more times. The CDR3 coding sequence is TGTGCCAGTAGCCCCCTTAGTCGATTTGATATAGGGCATCAGCCCCAGCATTTT. It specifies CASSPLSRFDIGHQPQHF. V is TRBV19 and J is TRBJ1-5; no firm D call. The CDR3 is 18 amino acids. In germline, CDR1 is LNHDA, CDR2 SQIVND (reference sequence). Trimming cost V 6 bases and J 5 bases, with 26 bases left between them.

The chain couples TRBV7-2 to TRBJ2-3, with a possible D match to TRBD2 (5 bases). This CDR3 has 15 residues. Deletions cut 3 bases from V and 2 bases from J, with 12 bases between. Germline V gene lookup returns CDR1 SGHTA and CDR2 FQGNSA. The CDR3 region has the DNA TGTGCCAGCAGCTTCGGGGAGTTAGACACAGATACGCAGTATTTT. It codes for CASSFGELDTDTQYF.

The rearrangement joins TRBV11-2 to TRBJ1-1; D is perhaps TRBD1 (6 bases). Germline CDR1 is SGHAT and CDR2 is FQNNGV. This CDR3 comprises 16 residues. Between the trimmed V and J ends, which lost 5 bases and 2 bases, there was a span of 18 bases. As DNA, the CDR3 is TGTGCCAGCAGCCCTCCCGGACAGCCAAAAAACACTGAAGCTTTCTTT. Protein product: CASSPPGQPKNTEAFF.

The chain recombines TRBV30 with TRBJ2-1, with 7 bases matching TRBD2. The germline V gene has CDR1 GTSNPN and CDR2 SVGIG (reference sequence). There are 13 residues in the CDR3. The V gene end was trimmed by 5 bases and the J gene end by 5 bases; junction bases not matched to a gene: 6. CDR3 nucleotides: TGTGCCTGGGTGTGGGGGGGGAACAATGAGCAGTTCTTC. This translates into CAWVWGGNNEQFF.

The chain is built from TRBV4-3 and TRBJ1-4, with D maybe TRBD1 (5 bases). The CDR3 extends over 14 amino acids. Germline V CDR1 and CDR2: LGHNA, YSLEER. V lost 6 bases and J 6 bases, leaving 14 bases between the germline ends. The CDR3: CASSRDVGDEKLFF. CDR3 coding DNA: TGCGCCAGCAGTCGGGACGTTGGCGATGAAAAACTGTTTTTT.

The chain combines TRBV5-1 with TRBJ2-5, with 9 bases aligning to TRBD1. This CDR3 spans 16 amino acids. The V segment lost 0 bases and the J segment 7 bases; nucleotides outside the gene matches: 10. CDR1 SGHRS and CDR2 YFSETQ come from the germline V gene. The CDR3 DNA reads as TGCGCCAGCAGCTTGGACGCCGGACAGGGGTCAGGGACCCAGTACTTC. It is translated as CASSLDAGQGSGTQYF.

The chain is built from TRBV9 and TRBJ2-3; 12 bases line up with TRBD2. Germline CDR1 and CDR2: SGDLS and YYNGEE. This CDR3 region has 19 residues. V lost 3 bases and J lost 0; bases outside the gene matches: 11. CDR3 coding DNA: TGTGCCAGCAGCGACAATCCCGGGACTAGCGGGTATAGCACAGATACGCAGTATTTT. Its protein is CASSDNPGTSGYSTDTQYF. Drawing the rest from reference TRBV9 and TRBJ2-3, the complete variable domain is DSGVTQTPKHLITATGQRVTLRCSPRSGDLSVYWYQQSLDQGLQFLIQYYNGEERAKGNILERFSAQQFPDLHSELNLSSLELGDSALYFCASSDNPGTSGYSTDTQYFGPGTRLTVL.

By sample fraction, this clone is medium-sized. This chain joins TRBV25-1 and TRBJ2-3; D is unclear. Per germline, CDR1 MGHDK and CDR2 SYGVNS. V was clipped by 8 bases and J by 3 bases, with 6 bases between them. This CDR3 has 11 residues. CDR3 region: CASRLTDTQYF. The CDR3 DNA follows: TGTGCCAGCCGCCTAACAGATACGCAGTATTTT.

The chain carries TRBV18 and TRBJ1-2; a possible D gene is TRBD1 (5 bases). The germline gives CDR1 KGHSH, CDR2 LQKENI. V was clipped by 2 bases and J by 7 bases, with 20 bases between them. The CDR3 length is 16 residues. The CDR3 coding sequence is TGTGCCAGCTCACCAGGAGGGGTTTCGGTAGTCGGTGGCTACACCTTC. Residues: CASSPGGVSVVGGYTF.

The chain couples TRBV28 to TRBJ2-7; D unclear. Germline V gene sequence: CDR1 MDHEN, CDR2 SYDVKM. V lost 2 bases and J lost 5, with 13 bases in between. The length of the CDR3 is 14 residues. This chain's CDR3 is CASSLRAFRDEQYF. The CDR3 DNA follows: TGTGCCAGCAGTTTAAGGGCCTTTAGGGACGAGCAGTACTTC.

This clone appeared a single time. The same CDR3 arises from other DNA sequences in this sample as well. The chain uses TRBV30 and TRBJ1-1; D perhaps matches TRBD1 (5 bases). V was clipped by 1 base and J by 2 bases, with 8 bases between them. This CDR3 is 13 amino acids long. Germline lookup yields CDR1 GTSNPN and CDR2 SVGIG (reference sequence). The CDR3 protein is CAWSGQGNTEAFF. The CDR3 DNA follows: TGTGCCTGGAGTGGGCAGGGCAACACTGAAGCTTTCTTT.

The chain employs TRBV7-3 and TRBJ2-1, with D possibly being TRBD1 (7 bases). The CDR3 spans 13 residues. Trimming shortened V by 5 bases and J by 7 bases, and 12 bases separated the two germline ends. The germline V gene has CDR1 SGHTA and CDR2 FQGTGA. CDR3 sequence (DNA): TGTGCCAGCAGCCCGCAGGGGGGAAATGAGCAGTTCTTC. Translation: CASSPQGGNEQFF.

V and J are TRBV6-5 and TRBJ2-7; tentatively, D is TRBD2 (5 bases). The CDR3 is 10 residues long. CDR1 is MNHEY, CDR2 SVGAGI, per germline. The V and J ends lost 10 bases and 3 bases respectively, with 7 bases between them. The CDR3 DNA reads as TGTGCCACCCGGGACTACGAGCAGTACTTC. As protein: CATRDYEQYF.

The gene calls are TRBV4-3 and TRBJ1-5; D is uncertain. CDR3 length equals 16 residues. The V end was cut by 0 bases, the J end by 3 bases, with 12 bases between. Germline V gives CDR1 LGHNA, CDR2 YSLEER. The CDR3 sequence is CASSQDRVGFNQPQHF. In DNA, the CDR3 is TGCGCCAGCAGCCAAGATCGTGTGGGCTTCAATCAGCCCCAGCATTTT.

The chain links TRBV4-2 to TRBJ2-5; 8 nucleotides line up with TRBD2. V trimming: 1 base; J trimming: 1 base; junction bases outside the gene matches: 5. This CDR3 is 16 amino acids long. The germline V gene encodes CDR1 LGHNA and CDR2 YNFKEQ. The CDR3 sequence is CASSQVSGGAQETQYF. As DNA, the CDR3 is TGTGCCAGCAGCCAAGTTTCCGGGGGGGCCCAAGAGACCCAGTACTTC.

In this sample, this clone turned up once. The chain has TRBV30 and TRBJ1-5, with D unresolved. This CDR3 region has 12 residues. V lost 0 bases and J lost 4, with 4 bases in between. The germline CDR1 and CDR2 sequences are GTSNPN and SVGIG (reference sequence). CDR3 amino acids: CAWSVENQPQHF. DNA for the CDR3: TGTGCCTGGAGTGTGGAGAATCAGCCCCAGCATTTT. The full variable domain, with the rest looked up from reference TRBV30 and TRBJ1-5, is SQTIHQWPATLVQPVGSPLSLECTVEGTSNPNLYWYRQAAGRGLQLLFYSVGIGQISSEVPQNLSASRPQDRQFILSSKKLLLSDSGFYLCAWSVENQPQHFGDGTRLSIL.

The chain links TRBV4-3 to TRBJ1-1; D may be TRBD1 (6 bases). From germline, CDR1 is LGHNA and CDR2 YSLEER. V was shortened by 1 base and J by 2 bases, with 11 bases between the two germline ends. This CDR3 comprises 15 residues. Here the CDR3 DNA reads TGCGCCAGCAGCCAAGGTGTCAGGGGAAACACTGAAGCTTTCTTT. This translates into CASSQGVRGNTEAFF.

The chain carries TRBV19 and TRBJ1-2, with D perhaps TRBD1 (5 bases). Germline CDR1 reads LNHDA; CDR2 reads SQIVND (reference sequence). CDR3 length: 14 amino acids. V gave up 1 base and J gave up 8 bases, with 14 bases separating them. CDR3 bases: TGTGCCAGTAGTATAGGGGCAGGGATTAAGGGCTACACCTTC. Its protein product is CASSIGAGIKGYTF.